The clone carrying this T cell receptor (beta chain) was observed once. The CDR3 has 14 residues. Germline V gene sequence: CDR1 MNHEY, CDR2 SVGAGI. Trimming took off 7 bases at V and 0 bases at J, with 13 bases between the two ends. These data originate in a study of OX40 agonist ivuxolimab in advanced cancers. TCRdb's copy holds only in-frame clones and misses some; the assay was immunoSEQ multiplex PCR. The repertoire holds some 140,000 clones, with about 92% as singletons. The chain links TRBV6-5 to TRBJ2-7; D is undetermined. The sequence was collected from an adult with an advanced solid tumor such as melanoma, head and neck, liver or kidney cancer. The sequenced sample was CD4+ or CD8+ T cells sorted from blood, obtained in a trial of the OX40 agonist ivuxolimab. CDR3 in amino acids: CASTGSYDSYEQYF. The CDR3 nucleotides read TGTGCCAGCACTGGTTCATATGACTCCTACGAGCAGTACTTC.